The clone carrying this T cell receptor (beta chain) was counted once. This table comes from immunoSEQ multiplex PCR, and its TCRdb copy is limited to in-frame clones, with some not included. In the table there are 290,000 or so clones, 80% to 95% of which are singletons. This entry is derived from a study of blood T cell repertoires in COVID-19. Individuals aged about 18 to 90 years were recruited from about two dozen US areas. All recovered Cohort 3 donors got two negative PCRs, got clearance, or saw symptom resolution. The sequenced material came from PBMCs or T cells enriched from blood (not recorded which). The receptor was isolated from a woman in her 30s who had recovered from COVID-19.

The CDR3 nucleotides read TGTGCCAGCAGCCCACAGGGGGCGGGTGGCTACACCTTC. It translates to CASSPQGAGGYTF. The chain joins TRBV3-1 (or the pseudogene TRBV3-2) to TRBJ1-2, with TRBD1 matching over 9 bases. Germline CDR1 and CDR2: LGHDT and YNNKEL (reference sequence). The V segment lost 4 bases and the J segment 7 bases; nucleotides outside the gene matches: 4. The CDR3 runs 13 residues.